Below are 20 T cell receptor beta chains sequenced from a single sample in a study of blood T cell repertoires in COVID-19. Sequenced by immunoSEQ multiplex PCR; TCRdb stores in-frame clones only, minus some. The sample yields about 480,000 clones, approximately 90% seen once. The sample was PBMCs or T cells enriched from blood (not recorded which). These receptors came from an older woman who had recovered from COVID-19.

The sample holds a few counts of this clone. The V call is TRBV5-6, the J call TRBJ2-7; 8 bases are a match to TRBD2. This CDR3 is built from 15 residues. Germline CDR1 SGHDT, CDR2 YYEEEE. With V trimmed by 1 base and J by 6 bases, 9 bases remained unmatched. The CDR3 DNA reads TGTGCCAGCAGCTTGAACGGACTAGCACCTCCCGAGCAGTACTTC. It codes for CASSLNGLAPPEQYF.

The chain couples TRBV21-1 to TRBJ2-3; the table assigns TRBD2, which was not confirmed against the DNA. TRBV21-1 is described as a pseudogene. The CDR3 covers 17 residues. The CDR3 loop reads CASSKVRRRISTDTQYF. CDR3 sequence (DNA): TGTGCCAGCAGCAAAGTGCGACGGAGAATTAGCACAGATACGCAGTATTTT.

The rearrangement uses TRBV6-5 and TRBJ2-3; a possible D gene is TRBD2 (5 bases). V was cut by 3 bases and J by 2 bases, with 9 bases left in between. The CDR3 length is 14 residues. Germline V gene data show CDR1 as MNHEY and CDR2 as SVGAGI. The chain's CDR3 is CASSYPSPTDTQYF. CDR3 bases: TGTGCCAGCAGTTATCCTAGCCCCACAGATACGCAGTATTTT.

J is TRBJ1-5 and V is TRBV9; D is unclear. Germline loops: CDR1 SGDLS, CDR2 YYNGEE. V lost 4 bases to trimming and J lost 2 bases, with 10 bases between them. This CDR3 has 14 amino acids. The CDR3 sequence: CASSSGGGNQPQHF. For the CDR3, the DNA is TGTGCCAGCAGCTCTGGTGGAGGCAATCAGCCCCAGCATTTT.

The CDR3 DNA is TGTGCCAGCAGTCCAAGACAGGGAGCCTACGAGCAGTACTTC. It codes for CASSPRQGAYEQYF. The rearrangement joins TRBV27 to TRBJ2-7, with 7 nucleotides matching TRBD1. The ends lost 5 bases at V and 2 bases at J; junction bases unmatched: 6. The CDR3 runs 14 residues. Germline V gene lookup returns CDR1 MNHEY and CDR2 SMNVEV (reference sequence).

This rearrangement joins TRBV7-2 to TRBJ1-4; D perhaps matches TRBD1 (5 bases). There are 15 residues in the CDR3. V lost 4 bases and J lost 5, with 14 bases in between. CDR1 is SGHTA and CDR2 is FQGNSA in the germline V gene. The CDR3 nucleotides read TGTGCCAGCAGCTCCCGGGGGGGTAGGAATGAAAAACTGTTTTTT. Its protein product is CASSSRGGRNEKLFF.

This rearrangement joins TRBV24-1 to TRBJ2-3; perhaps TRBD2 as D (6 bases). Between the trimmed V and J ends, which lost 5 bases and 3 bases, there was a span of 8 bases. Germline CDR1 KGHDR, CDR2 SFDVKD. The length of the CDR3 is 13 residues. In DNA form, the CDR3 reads TGTGCCACCAGTGTGGAGGGAACAGATACGCAGTATTTT. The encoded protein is CATSVEGTDTQYF.

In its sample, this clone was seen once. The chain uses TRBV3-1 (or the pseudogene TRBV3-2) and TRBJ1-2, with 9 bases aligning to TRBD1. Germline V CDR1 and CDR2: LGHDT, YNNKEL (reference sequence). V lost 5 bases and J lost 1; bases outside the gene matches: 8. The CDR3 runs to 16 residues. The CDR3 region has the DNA TGTGCCAGCAGCTCCCCGGGGGGACAGGGTAACTATGGCTACACCTTC. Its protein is CASSSPGGQGNYGYTF.

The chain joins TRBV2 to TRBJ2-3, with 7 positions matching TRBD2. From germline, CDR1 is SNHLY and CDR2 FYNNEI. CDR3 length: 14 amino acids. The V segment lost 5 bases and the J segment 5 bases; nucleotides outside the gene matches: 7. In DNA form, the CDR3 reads TGTGCCAGCAGTCCGGGACTACTGCGAGATACGCAGTATTTT. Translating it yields CASSPGLLRDTQYF.

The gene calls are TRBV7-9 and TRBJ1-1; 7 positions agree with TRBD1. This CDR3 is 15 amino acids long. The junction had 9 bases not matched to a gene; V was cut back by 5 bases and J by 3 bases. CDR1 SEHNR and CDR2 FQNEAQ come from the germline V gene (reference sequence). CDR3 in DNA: TGTGCCAGCAGCCAATTTTTTGGGACAGACACTGAAGCTTTCTTT. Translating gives CASSQFFGTDTEAFF.

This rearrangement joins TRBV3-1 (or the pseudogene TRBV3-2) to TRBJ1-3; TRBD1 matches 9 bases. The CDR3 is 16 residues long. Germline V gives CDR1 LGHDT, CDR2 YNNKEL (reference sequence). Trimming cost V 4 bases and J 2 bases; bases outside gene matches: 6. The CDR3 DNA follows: TGTGCCAGCAGCCGGGGACAGGGAGAAACTGGAAACACCATATATTTT. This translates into CASSRGQGETGNTIYF.

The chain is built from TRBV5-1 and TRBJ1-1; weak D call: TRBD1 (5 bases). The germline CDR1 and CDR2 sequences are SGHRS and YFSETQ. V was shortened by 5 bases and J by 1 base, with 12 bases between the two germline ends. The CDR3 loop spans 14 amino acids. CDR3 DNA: TGCGCCAGCAGAACCCTGGGGGGGAACACTGAAGCTTTCTTT. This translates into CASRTLGGNTEAFF.

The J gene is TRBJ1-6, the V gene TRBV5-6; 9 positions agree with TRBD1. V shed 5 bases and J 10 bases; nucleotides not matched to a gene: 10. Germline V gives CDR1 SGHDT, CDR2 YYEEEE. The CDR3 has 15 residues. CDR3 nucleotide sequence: TGTGCCAGCAGTTTCCCTACAGGGGGCGACTCACCCCTCCACTTT. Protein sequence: CASSFPTGGDSPLHF. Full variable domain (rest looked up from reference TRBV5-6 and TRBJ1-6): DAGVTQSPTHLIKTRGQQVTLRCSPKSGHDTVSWYQQALGQGPQFIFQYYEEEERQRGNFPDRFSGHQFPNYSSELNVNALLLGDSALYLCASSFPTGGDSPLHFGNGTRLTVT.

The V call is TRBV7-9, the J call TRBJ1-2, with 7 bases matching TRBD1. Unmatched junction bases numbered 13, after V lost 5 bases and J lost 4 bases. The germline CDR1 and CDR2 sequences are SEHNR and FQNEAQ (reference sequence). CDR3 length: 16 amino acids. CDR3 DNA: TGTGCCAGCAGCCTCTCTTCACCGGGACAGATCTATGGCTACACCTTC. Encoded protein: CASSLSSPGQIYGYTF.

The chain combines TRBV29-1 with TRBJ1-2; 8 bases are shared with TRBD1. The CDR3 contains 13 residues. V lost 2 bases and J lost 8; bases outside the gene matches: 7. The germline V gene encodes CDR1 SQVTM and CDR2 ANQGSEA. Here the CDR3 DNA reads TGCAGCGTTGAAAGACAGGGGTGGAAGGGCTACACCTTC. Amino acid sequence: CSVERQGWKGYTF.

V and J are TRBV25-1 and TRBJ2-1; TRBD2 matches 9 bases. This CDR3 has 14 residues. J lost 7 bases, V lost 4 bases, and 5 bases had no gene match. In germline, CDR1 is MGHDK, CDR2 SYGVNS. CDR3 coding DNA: TGTGCCAGCAGTGCCCTAGCGGGGAGGAATGAGCAGTTCTTC. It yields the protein CASSALAGRNEQFF. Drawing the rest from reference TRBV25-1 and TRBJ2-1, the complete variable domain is EADIYQTPRYLVIGTGKKITLECSQTMGHDKMYWYQQDPGMELHLIHYSYGVNSTEKGDLSSESTVSRIRTEHFPLTLESARPSHTSQYLCASSALAGRNEQFFGPGTRLTVL.

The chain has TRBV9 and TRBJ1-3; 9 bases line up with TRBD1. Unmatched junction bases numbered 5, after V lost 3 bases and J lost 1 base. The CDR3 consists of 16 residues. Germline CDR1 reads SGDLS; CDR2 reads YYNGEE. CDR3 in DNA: TGTGCCAGCAGCGCCGGACAGGGGAGGTCTGGAAACACCATATATTTT. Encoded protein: CASSAGQGRSGNTIYF.

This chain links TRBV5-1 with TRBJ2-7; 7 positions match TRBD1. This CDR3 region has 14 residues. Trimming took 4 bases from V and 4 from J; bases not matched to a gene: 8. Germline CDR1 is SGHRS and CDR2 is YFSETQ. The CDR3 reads CASSVSTGSYEQYV. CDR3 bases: TGCGCCAGCAGCGTATCGACAGGGTCGTACGAGCAGTACGTC.

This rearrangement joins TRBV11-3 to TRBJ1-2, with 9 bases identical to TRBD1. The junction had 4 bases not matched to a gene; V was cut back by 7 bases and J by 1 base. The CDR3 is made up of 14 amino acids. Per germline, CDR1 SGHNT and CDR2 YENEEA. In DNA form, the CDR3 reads TGTGCCAGCACTCCGGGACAGGGTAACTATGGCTACACCTTC. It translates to CASTPGQGNYGYTF. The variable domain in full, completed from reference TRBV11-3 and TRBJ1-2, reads EAGVVQSPRYKIIEKKQPVAFWCNPISGHNTLYWYLQNLGQGPELLIRYENEEAVDDSQLPKDRFSAERLKGVDSTLKIQPAELGDSAVYLCASTPGQGNYGYTFGSGTRLTVV.

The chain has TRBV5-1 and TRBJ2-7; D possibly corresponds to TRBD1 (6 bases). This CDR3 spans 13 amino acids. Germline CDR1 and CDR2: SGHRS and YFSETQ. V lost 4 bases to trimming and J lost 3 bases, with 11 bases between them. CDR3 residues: CASSRMDSYEQYF. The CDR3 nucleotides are TGCGCCAGCAGCCGAATGGACAGCTACGAGCAGTACTTC.